The 10 T cell receptor beta chains reported below all come from one sample, sequenced in a study of cytomegalovirus exposure and HLA in healthy donors. 13 Jbeta primers and 60 Vbeta primers were used for the PCR. TCRdb's copy holds only in-frame clones and misses some; the assay was immunoSEQ multiplex PCR. This sample's table has around 150,000 clones. Sequencing was done on a sample of PBMCs. The receptors derive from a woman between 55 and 75 years old in good health and CMV-seronegative.

This sequence joins TRBV5-1 and TRBJ2-1, with 11 bases fitting TRBD2. Trimming removed 4 bases from V and 3 bases from J; junction bases left unmatched: 18. The CDR3 runs to 20 residues. The germline CDR1 and CDR2 sequences are SGHRS and YFSETQ. CDR3 in DNA: TGCGCCAGCAGCGGGGCCGGGACTAGCGGCAGCTGGGGGGACTACAATGAGCAGTTCTTC. Amino acid sequence: CASSGAGTSGSWGDYNEQFF.

The V gene is TRBV19, the J gene TRBJ2-7; no clear D. The CDR3 totals 13 residues. With 4 bases removed from V and 2 bases from J, the gap between germline ends came to 9 bases. Germline CDR1 LNHDA, CDR2 SQIVND (reference sequence). DNA for the CDR3: TGTGCCAGTAGTAGACTTGGTACCTACGAGCAGTACTTC. It yields the protein CASSRLGTYEQYF.

This chain uses TRBV6-1 with TRBJ1-2; no clear D gene. The V end was cut by 8 bases, the J end by 2 bases, with 9 bases between. This CDR3 has 12 residues. Germline V lookup: CDR1 MNHNS, CDR2 SASEGT. The CDR3 here is CASWADNYGYTF. CDR3 coding DNA: TGTGCCAGCTGGGCCGACAACTATGGCTACACCTTC.

CDR3 coding DNA: TGCAGCGTTGATTCCAGTACTGAAGCTTTCTTT. Translation gives CSVDSSTEAFF. This chain connects TRBV29-1 to TRBJ1-1; D gene uncertain. Looked up from germline, CDR1 is SQVTM and CDR2 is ANQGSEA. Trimming shortened V by 3 bases and J by 5 bases, and 7 bases separated the two germline ends. This CDR3 spans 11 amino acids.

The rearrangement links TRBV30 to TRBJ2-5; 7 nucleotides align to TRBD1. CDR1 is GTSNPN, CDR2 SVGIG, per germline (reference sequence). V was clipped by 2 bases and J by 5 bases; unmatched bases: 11. This CDR3 is 15 amino acids long. The CDR3 spells CAWSYEDRSLETQYF. In DNA form, the CDR3 reads TGTGCCTGGAGTTATGAGGACAGGAGCTTGGAGACCCAGTACTTC.

The chain is built from TRBV2 and TRBJ1-1; TRBD1 matches at 11 bases. CDR3 length: 14 residues. V shed 8 bases and J 7 bases; nucleotides not matched to a gene: 9. The germline V gene encodes CDR1 SNHLY and CDR2 FYNNEI. The CDR3 coding sequence is TGTGCCAGCCTAAACCGGGACAGGGGGTATGAAGCTTTCTTT. Residues: CASLNRDRGYEAFF.

This sequence joins TRBV7-9 and TRBJ1-4; possibly TRBD1 for D (5 bases). CDR1 and CDR2 (germline): SEHNR, FQNEAQ (reference sequence). The CDR3 runs to 15 residues. V was trimmed by 4 bases and J by 8 bases, leaving 17 bases between them. The CDR3 region has the DNA TGTGCCAGCAGCTCTTTCAGGGCCCCGGGCGAAAAACTGTTTTTT. Protein sequence: CASSSFRAPGEKLFF.

The rearrangement uses TRBV5-1 and TRBJ2-7; weak D call: TRBD1 (5 bases). The CDR3 has 14 amino acids. Deletions cut 3 bases from V and 2 bases from J, with 12 bases between. CDR1 SGHRS and CDR2 YFSETQ come from the germline V gene. CDR3 nucleotide sequence: TGCGCCAGCAGCTCAGGGTCCCCCCCCTACGAGCAGTACTTC. This sequence encodes CASSSGSPPYEQYF.

This chain links TRBV2 with TRBJ2-5, with TRBD1 matching 10 bases. V lost 4 bases to trimming and J lost 7 bases; unmatched junction nucleotides: 12. CDR1 SNHLY and CDR2 FYNNEI come from the germline V gene. This CDR3 has 16 residues. CDR3: CASSVTGGDSGTTQYF. The DNA for the CDR3 is TGTGCCAGCAGTGTGACAGGGGGCGACTCCGGAACGACCCAGTACTTC.

This chain's CDR3 is CASSQEAVSSNQPQHF. The CDR3 nucleotides read TGTGCCAGCAGCCAAGAGGCGGTATCTAGCAATCAGCCCCAGCATTTT. The V call is TRBV4-2, the J call TRBJ1-5; no definite D call. The CDR3 loop spans 16 amino acids. The V gene's germline CDR1 is LGHNA and CDR2 YNFKEQ. V lost 0 bases and J lost 0, with 9 bases in between.